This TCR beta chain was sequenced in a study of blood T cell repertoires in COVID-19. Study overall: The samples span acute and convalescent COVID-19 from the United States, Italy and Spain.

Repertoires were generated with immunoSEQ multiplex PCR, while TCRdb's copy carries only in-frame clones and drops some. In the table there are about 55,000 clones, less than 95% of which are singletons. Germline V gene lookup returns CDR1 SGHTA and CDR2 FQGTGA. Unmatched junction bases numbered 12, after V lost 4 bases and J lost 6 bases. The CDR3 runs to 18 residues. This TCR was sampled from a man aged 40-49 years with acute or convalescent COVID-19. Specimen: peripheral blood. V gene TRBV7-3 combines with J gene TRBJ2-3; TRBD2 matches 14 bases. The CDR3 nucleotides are TGTGCCAGCAGCTCGGGACTAGCGGGAGACGTAAGAAGGGATACGCAGTATTTT. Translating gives CASSSGLAGDVRRDTQYF.